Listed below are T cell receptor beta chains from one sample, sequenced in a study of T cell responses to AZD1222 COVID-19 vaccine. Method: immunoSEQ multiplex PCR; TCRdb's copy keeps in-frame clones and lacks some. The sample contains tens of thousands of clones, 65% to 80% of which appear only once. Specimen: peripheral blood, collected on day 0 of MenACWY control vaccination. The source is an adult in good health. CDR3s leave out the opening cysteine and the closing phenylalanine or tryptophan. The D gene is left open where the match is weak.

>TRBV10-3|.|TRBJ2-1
AISYDYNNEQF
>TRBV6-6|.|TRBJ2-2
ASSYTGRNTGELF
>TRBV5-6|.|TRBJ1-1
ASSPGWNTEAF
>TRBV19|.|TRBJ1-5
ASSPGFQPQH
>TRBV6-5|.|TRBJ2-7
AARRAAAYEQY
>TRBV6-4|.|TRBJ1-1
ASSEAENTEAF
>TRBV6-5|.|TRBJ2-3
ASTSASTDTQY
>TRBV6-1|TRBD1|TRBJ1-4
ASSEIAEGAKGNEKLF
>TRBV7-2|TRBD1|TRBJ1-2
ASSLTGYGGYT
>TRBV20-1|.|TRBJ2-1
SASKRAYNEQF
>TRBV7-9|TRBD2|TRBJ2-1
ASSAPGTSGSPYEQF
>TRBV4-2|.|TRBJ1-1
ASSLENTEAF
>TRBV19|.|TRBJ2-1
ASRLGSIYNEQF
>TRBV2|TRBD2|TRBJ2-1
ASTGLVSSYNEQF
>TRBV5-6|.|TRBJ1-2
ASPQGRSTNYGYT
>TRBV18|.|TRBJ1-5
ASSPQGGSNQPQH
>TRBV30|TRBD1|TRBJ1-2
AWNRGEAENYGYT
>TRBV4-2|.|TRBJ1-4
ASSPLGEKLF
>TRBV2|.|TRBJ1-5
ASSEALGGFSQPQH
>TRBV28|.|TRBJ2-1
ASSRPTGYNEQF
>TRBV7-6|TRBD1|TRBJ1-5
ASSLLQGEDQPQH
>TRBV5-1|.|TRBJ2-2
ASSSEPTTGNTGELF
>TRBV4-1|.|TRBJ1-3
ASSQDHGGGVRNTIY
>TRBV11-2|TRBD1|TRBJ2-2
ASSLQGANTGELF
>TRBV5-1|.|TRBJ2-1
ASSLQEASVNEQF
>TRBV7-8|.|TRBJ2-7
ASSLVVGQYEQY
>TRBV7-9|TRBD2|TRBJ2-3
ASSPSGRAVRTQY
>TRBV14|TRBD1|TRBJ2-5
ASSQEYRTGQETQY
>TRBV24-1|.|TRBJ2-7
ATSTRTSGHEQY
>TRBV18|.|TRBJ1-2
ASSPKAANYGYT
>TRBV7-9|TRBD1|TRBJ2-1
ASSFFRDREGNEQF
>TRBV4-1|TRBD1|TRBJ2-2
ASSQEGTGRNTGELF
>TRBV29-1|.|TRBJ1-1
SVFRTSLSEAF
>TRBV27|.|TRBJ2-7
ASTPLGSHSSEQY
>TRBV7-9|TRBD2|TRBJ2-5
ASRGSGGPKETQY
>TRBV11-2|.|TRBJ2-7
ASSLDRLAQY
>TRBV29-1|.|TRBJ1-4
SVRKGGMNEKLF
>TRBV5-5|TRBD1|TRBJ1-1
ASSLGGTGSTEAF
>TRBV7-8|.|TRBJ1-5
ASSPAGRASNQPQH
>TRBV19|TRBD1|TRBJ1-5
ATADRAYQPQH
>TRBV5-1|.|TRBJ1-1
ASSPSLVMNTEAF
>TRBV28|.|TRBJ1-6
ASSLGYSGNSPLH
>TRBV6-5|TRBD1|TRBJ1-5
ASSPRDRPNQPQH
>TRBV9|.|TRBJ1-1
ASSVGGGVMNTEAF
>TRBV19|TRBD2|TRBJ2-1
ASSPTRLAANEQF
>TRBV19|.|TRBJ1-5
ASSMTGRGNQPQH
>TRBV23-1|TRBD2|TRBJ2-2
ASSPTSGGTANTGELF
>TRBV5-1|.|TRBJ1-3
ASSLAAGSGNTIY
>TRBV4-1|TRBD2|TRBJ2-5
ASSLRLAGVQETQY
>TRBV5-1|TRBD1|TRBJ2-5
ASSRGQGQETQY
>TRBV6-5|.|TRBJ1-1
ASSYSERDEAF
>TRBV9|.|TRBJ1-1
ASSVGSMTAEAF
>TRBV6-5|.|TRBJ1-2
ASLGMGLSYGYT
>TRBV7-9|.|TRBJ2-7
ASSAWTTTYEQY
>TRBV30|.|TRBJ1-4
AGSSGFRLF